Below are 12 T cell receptor beta chains sequenced from a single sample in a study of T cell responses to AZD1222 COVID-19 vaccine. Some clones are missing from TCRdb's copy, which holds only in-frame ones; the method was immunoSEQ multiplex PCR. The table has over 120,000 clones, roughly 92% seen once; the top ten hold around 3.3%. Sequences were derived from peripheral blood, sampled 28 days after the second AZD1222 dose. Receptors originate from an adult who received the AZD1222 COVID-19 vaccine.

The genes are TRBV28 and TRBJ2-7, with 10 bases identical to TRBD2. With 1 base clipped from V and 5 bases from J, the junction kept 5 bases outside the gene matches. Germline CDR1 MDHEN, CDR2 SYDVKM. This CDR3 has 15 amino acids. The CDR3 DNA is TGTGCCAGCAGTTTATCATCTAGCGGGAGTAACGAGCAGTACTTC. This encodes CASSLSSSGSNEQYF.

V and J are TRBV28 and TRBJ2-7, with D tentatively TRBD1 (6 bases). Per germline, CDR1 MDHEN and CDR2 SYDVKM. Trimming took 6 bases from V and 3 from J, leaving 9 bases between them. This CDR3 region has 12 residues. The CDR3 sequence is CASSRTVYEQYF. CDR3 bases: TGTGCCAGCAGCCGGACAGTCTACGAGCAGTACTTC. Together with reference TRBV28 and TRBJ2-7, the CDR3 gives the full variable domain: DVKVTQSSRYLVKRTGEKVFLECVQDMDHENMFWYRQDPGLGLRLIYFSYDVKMKEKGDIPEGYSVSREKKERFSLILESASTNQTSMYLCASSRTVYEQYFGPGTRLTVT.

The rearrangement uses TRBV5-1 and TRBJ2-7; perhaps TRBD2 as D (6 bases). There are 12 residues in the CDR3. The V end was cut by 3 bases, the J end by 6 bases, with 10 bases between. CDR1 and CDR2 from the germline V gene are SGHRS and YFSETQ. CDR3 in DNA: TGCGCCAGCAGCTCGGAGGGTATCGAGCAGTACTTC. Translation gives CASSSEGIEQYF.

The chain is built from TRBV7-2 and TRBJ1-2, with unresolved D. CDR3 length: 15 residues. With 1 base removed from V and 0 bases from J, the gap between germline ends came to 9 bases. Germline CDR1 SGHTA, CDR2 FQGNSA. The CDR3 loop is CASSLEYSSNYGYTF. CDR3 DNA sequence: TGTGCCAGCAGCTTAGAGTACAGCTCTAACTATGGCTACACCTTC.

The CDR3 nucleotides are TGTGCCAGCAGCTTGAGCGGGGGGTATGGCTACACCTTC. It specifies CASSLSGGYGYTF. The chain recombines TRBV5-6 with TRBJ1-2; TRBD1 might be the D (5 bases). The V end was cut by 1 base, the J end by 5 bases, with 9 bases between. The CDR3 has 13 residues. Germline CDR1 reads SGHDT; CDR2 reads YYEEEE.

This chain joins TRBV11-3 and TRBJ2-7; TRBD2 aligns across 13 bases. V dropped 4 bases and J dropped 6; count of bases not matched to a gene: 12. From germline, CDR1 is SGHNT and CDR2 YENEEA. CDR3 length equals 17 residues. The CDR3 DNA reads as TGTGCCAGCAGCTCTTGGACTAGCGGGAGTTCAGCGGGCGAGCAGTACTTC. This translates into CASSSWTSGSSAGEQYF.

The chain employs TRBV11-2 and TRBJ2-7; D is unresolved. Trimming left V 5 bases short and J 6 bases short, with 11 bases between. Germline V CDR1 and CDR2: SGHAT, FQNNGV. The CDR3 spans 12 residues. DNA of the CDR3: TGTGCCAGCAGCCCCCTCGGCGGCGAGCAGTACTTC. Protein: CASSPLGGEQYF. The full variable domain, its missing parts supplied by reference TRBV11-2 and TRBJ2-7, is EAGVAQSPRYKIIEKRQSVAFWCNPISGHATLYWYQQILGQGPKLLIQFQNNGVVDDSQLPKDRFSAERLKGVDSTLKIQPAKLEDSAVYLCASSPLGGEQYFGPGTRLTVT.

The V gene is TRBV7-2, the J gene TRBJ1-5; possibly TRBD1 for D (5 bases). CDR1 and CDR2 (germline): SGHTA, FQGNSA. V lost 5 bases to trimming and J lost 3 bases, with 11 bases between them. The CDR3 is 14 amino acids. In DNA form, the CDR3 reads TGTGCCAGCAGCCCGGGACGTCTCAATCAGCCCCAGCATTTT. Translated, it gives CASSPGRLNQPQHF. Together with reference TRBV7-2 and TRBJ1-5, the CDR3 gives the full variable domain: GAGVSQSPSNKVTEKGKDVELRCDPISGHTALYWYRQSLGQGLEFLIYFQGNSAPDKSGLPSDRFSAERTGGSVSTLTIQRTQQEDSAVYLCASSPGRLNQPQHFGDGTRLSIL.

V gene TRBV7-2 combines with J gene TRBJ2-1; D might be TRBD1 (5 bases). The CDR3 is 11 amino acids. Germline V gene lookup returns CDR1 SGHTA and CDR2 FQGNSA. The V gene lost 2 bases and the J gene lost 15 bases, with 11 bases spanning the gap. The DNA for the CDR3 is TGTGCCAGCAGCTTAAGACAGAGGTTGTTCTTC. Protein: CASSLRQRLFF.

The chain uses TRBV6-6 and TRBJ2-3; D is perhaps TRBD2 (6 bases). Germline CDR1 and CDR2: MNHNY and SVGAGI (reference sequence). V was trimmed by 6 bases and J by 0 bases, leaving 10 bases between them. The CDR3 is 14 amino acids. The chain's CDR3 is CASSPGLSTDTQYF. The DNA of the CDR3 is TGTGCCAGCAGCCCGGGACTGAGCACAGATACGCAGTATTTT.

As for this clone: Within the sample, other DNA sequences also encode this same CDR3. The V gene is TRBV28, the J gene TRBJ1-6, with D hard to call. The V end lost 3 bases, the J end lost 7 bases, and 4 bases lay between the germline ends. Germline loops: CDR1 MDHEN, CDR2 SYDVKM. This CDR3 comprises 12 residues. The CDR3 DNA is TGTGCCAGCAGTTTGCGGAATTCACCCCTCCACTTT. As protein: CASSLRNSPLHF.

The chain carries TRBV10-3 and TRBJ1-1, with D possibly TRBD1 on 6 matching bases. V lost 2 bases, J lost 5 bases, and 15 bases lay in between. Germline values: CDR1 ENHRY, CDR2 SYGVKD. This CDR3 is 15 amino acids long. In DNA form, the CDR3 reads TGTGCCATCAGTGAGGTGGGGGCGACAAAAACTGAAGCTTTCTTT. This gives the protein CAISEVGATKTEAFF.